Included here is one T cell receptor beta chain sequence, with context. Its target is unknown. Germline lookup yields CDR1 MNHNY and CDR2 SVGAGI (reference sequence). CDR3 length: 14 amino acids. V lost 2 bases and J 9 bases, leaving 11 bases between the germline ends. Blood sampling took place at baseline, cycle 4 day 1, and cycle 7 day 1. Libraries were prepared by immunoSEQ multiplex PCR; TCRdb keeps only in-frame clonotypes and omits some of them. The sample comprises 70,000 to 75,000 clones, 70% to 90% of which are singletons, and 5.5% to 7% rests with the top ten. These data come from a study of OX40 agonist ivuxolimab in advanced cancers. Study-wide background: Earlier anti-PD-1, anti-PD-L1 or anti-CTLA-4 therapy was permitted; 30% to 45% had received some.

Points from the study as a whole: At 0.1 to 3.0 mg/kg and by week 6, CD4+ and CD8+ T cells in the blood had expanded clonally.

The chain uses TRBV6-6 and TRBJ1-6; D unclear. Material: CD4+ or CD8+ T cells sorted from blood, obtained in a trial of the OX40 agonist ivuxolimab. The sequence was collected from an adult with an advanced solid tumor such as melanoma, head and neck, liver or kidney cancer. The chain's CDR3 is CASSYGAVGSPLHF. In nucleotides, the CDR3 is TGTGCCAGCAGTTACGGCGCAGTAGGTTCACCCCTCCACTTT.